This T cell receptor beta chain was observed in a study of T-cell memory formation after mild COVID-19. Study-level findings and limits: Contracting CD8+ clones were enriched in EMRA, CD4+ mainly in CM and EM.

On this clonotype itself: The antigen remains unidentified.

TCR alpha and TCR beta cDNA libraries carrying sample barcodes and UMIs were produced by 5'RACE using constant-segment primers. TCRdb fed the 5' RACE reads into MiXCR, producing one record per CDR3 protein. The sample records roughly 160,000 distinct CDR3 sequences, around 13% being singletons. The CDR3 sequence is 16 residues long. The germline gives CDR1 MNHEY, CDR2 SVGAGI. V gave up 2 bases and J gave up 8 bases; unmatched junction bases: 7. The clonotype originates from a man aged 18 to 29 who had mild COVID-19 (a few samples of this study predate the infection). Cell type and time point are not known. Sequencing was performed on PBMCs or a T cell subset sorted from them (not recorded which). This chain joins TRBV6-5 and TRBJ2-4, with TRBD2 matching over 12 bases. CDR3 in DNA: TGTGCCAGCAGTTACGGGGCTAGCGGGGGGGCATACATTCAGTACTTC. Its translation: CASSYGASGGAYIQYF.